These 32 T cell receptor beta chains were all obtained from the same sample, sequenced in a study of T cells in Graves' hyperthyroidism and ophthalmopathy (dated by TCRdb to between 2018 and 2020). Receptors were amplified or captured by multiplex PCR. The sequencing machine was an Illumina HiSeq 2000. The TCR beta CDR3 regions were amplified from the RNA transcripts. For the first round of RT-PCR on the TCR CDR3, the HTBI primer set was used together with the Qiagen OneStep RT-PCR kit. In-frame beta chains were kept once TCRdb had trimmed the public reads at Q25 with fastp and called clones with MiXCR. One record per CDR3 amino acid sequence lists the most common genes and DNA. In all, the sample holds 400,000 or so distinct CDR3 sequences, and roughly 14% of those were seen once. The ten largest clones represent about 20% of the sample. Sample: blood. These receptors were collected from a woman aged 25-40 years with Graves' ophthalmopathy.

This clonotype was observed many times. The chain couples TRBV3-1 to TRBJ2-2, with no clear D. Trimming took off 1 base at V and 6 bases at J, with 15 bases between the two ends. The CDR3 is 16 amino acids. Germline V gene sequence: CDR1 LGHDT, CDR2 YNNKEL (reference sequence). CDR3 coding DNA: TGTGCCAGCAGCCAAGTTCGGCCATCAAGGCCCGGGGAGCTGTTTTTT. Amino acids: CASSQVRPSRPGELFF.

There are many counts of this clonotype. The chain carries TRBV28 and TRBJ2-1, with 8 bases that match TRBD2. This CDR3 has 14 amino acids. V lost 3 bases and J lost 7; bases outside the gene matches: 5. The germline V gene encodes CDR1 MDHEN and CDR2 SYDVKM. As DNA, the CDR3 is TGTGCCAGCAGTTTCTACAGCGGGGGTAATGAGCAGTTCTTC. This gives the protein CASSFYSGGNEQFF.

This clonotype was observed many times. J is TRBJ2-3 and V is TRBV7-9, with a tentative D call TRBD1 (6 bases). V was cut by 5 bases and J by 0 bases, with 12 bases left in between. Germline-derived CDR1 and CDR2 are SEHNR and FQNEAQ (reference sequence). This CDR3 spans 15 amino acids. The CDR3 here is CASSQTGSSTDTQYF. The CDR3 DNA follows: TGTGCCAGCAGCCAGACAGGTTCTAGCACAGATACGCAGTATTTT.

This clonotype appeared a few times. The chain carries TRBV9 and TRBJ1-2; the match to TRBD1 covers 10 bases. This CDR3 contains 16 residues. The ends lost 1 base at V and 3 bases at J; junction bases unmatched: 6. Germline V lookup: CDR1 SGDLS, CDR2 YYNGEE. The CDR3 loop reads CASSVNGDRGDYGYTF. CDR3 in DNA: TGTGCCAGCAGCGTAAATGGGGACAGGGGTGACTATGGCTACACCTTC.

With regard to this clonotype: A much more abundant neighbour one base away suggests this may be a read error. The V and J genes are TRBV6-5 and TRBJ2-6; tentative D call: TRBD1 (5 bases). The CDR3 loop spans 16 amino acids. CDR1 MNHEY and CDR2 SVGAGI come from the germline V gene. The CDR3 reads CASSYSAVFGADVLTF. The CDR3 coding sequence is TGTGCCAGCAGTTACTCAGCTGTATTTGGGGCCGACGTCCTGACTTTC.

This clonotype was observed at least ten times. The rearrangement joins TRBV28 to TRBJ2-3; 9 nucleotides agree with TRBD2. The V segment lost 7 bases and the J segment 4 bases; nucleotides outside the gene matches: 9. CDR3 length: 15 amino acids. Germline lookup yields CDR1 MDHEN and CDR2 SYDVKM. The CDR3 nucleotides are TGTGCCAGCACCCTGGCGGGGGGGACAGCAGATACGCAGTATTTT. This codes for CASTLAGGTADTQYF.

This clonotype was detected ten times or more. V usage is TRBV30 and J usage is TRBJ1-3, with 7 bases matching TRBD1. The J segment lost 0 bases and the V segment lost 6 bases, leaving 11 bases of the junction unmatched. This CDR3 is 16 amino acids long. CDR1 GTSNPN and CDR2 SVGIG come from the germline V gene (reference sequence). The CDR3 bases are TGTGCCTGCCAACCGGGACAGATACTCTCTGGAAACACCATATATTTT. Translated: CACQPGQILSGNTIYF.

This clonotype was seen at least ten times. This sequence joins TRBV5-1 and TRBJ1-4; no reliable D call. The CDR3 loop spans 14 amino acids. Trimming stripped 5 bases from V and 7 bases from J, with 15 bases between. Germline values: CDR1 SGHRS, CDR2 YFSETQ. The CDR3: CASSPAGTREKLFF. CDR3 DNA sequence: TGCGCCAGCAGTCCCGCCGGAACACGTGAAAAACTGTTTTTT.

The rearrangement uses TRBV11-2 and TRBJ1-2, with 8 bases that match TRBD1. J lost 7 bases, V lost 5 bases, and 6 bases had no gene match. The V gene's germline CDR1 is SGHAT and CDR2 FQNNGV. The CDR3 runs to 13 residues. Written as DNA, the CDR3 is TGTGCCAGCAGCGTGACAGGGGTTTCTGGCTACACCTTC. Translating it yields CASSVTGVSGYTF.

This clonotype was counted many times. The V call is TRBV2, the J call TRBJ2-3; D is unclear. The CDR3 sequence is 12 residues long. Germline V gene data show CDR1 as SNHLY and CDR2 as FYNNEI. V was cut by 6 bases and J by 0 bases, with 4 bases left in between. The CDR3 coding sequence is TGTGCCAGCAGGACTAGCACAGATACGCAGTATTTT. Amino acids: CASRTSTDTQYF.

This clonotype showed up many times. This chain connects TRBV20-1 to TRBJ1-1; 10 bases fit TRBD1. The CDR3 totals 14 residues. Losses at the gene ends were 3 bases for V and 7 bases for J; bases not matched to a gene: 8. The germline V gene has CDR1 DFQATT and CDR2 SNEGSKA (reference sequence). For the CDR3, the DNA is TGCAGTGCTAGTAGACAGGGGGCGCGGGTTGAAGCTTTCTTT. As protein: CSASRQGARVEAFF.

The table lists this clonotype with many counts. The chain employs TRBV27 and TRBJ2-7; possibly TRBD2 for D (6 bases). The CDR3 has 15 amino acids. Germline V gene sequence: CDR1 MNHEY, CDR2 SMNVEV (reference sequence). The V gene lost 2 bases and the J gene lost 5 bases, with 16 bases spanning the gap. The CDR3 bases are TGTGCCAGCAGTTTAAGTGCGCAGGGAGGTCACGAGCAGTACTTC. Its protein is CASSLSAQGGHEQYF.

The chain has TRBV28 and TRBJ2-1; 9 nucleotides align to TRBD2. There are 16 residues in the CDR3. Germline-derived CDR1 and CDR2 are MDHEN and SYDVKM. The V segment lost 2 bases and the J segment 9 bases; nucleotides outside the gene matches: 11. CDR3 bases: TGTGCCAGCAGTTTAGGCGGGGGGGCCAGTACAGCTGAGCAGTTCTTC. Translated: CASSLGGGASTAEQFF.

The chain combines TRBV5-1 with TRBJ1-5; D gene unclear. The germline gives CDR1 SGHRS, CDR2 YFSETQ. This CDR3 region has 17 residues. V dropped 0 bases and J dropped 0 bases, with 13 bases sitting between them. CDR3 in DNA: TGCGCCAGCAGCTTGGTACCCGTAAACTATAGCAATCAGCCCCAGCATTTT. This sequence encodes CASSLVPVNYSNQPQHF.

This clonotype was counted many times. J is TRBJ2-6 and V is TRBV12-3 or TRBV12-4; a possible D gene is TRBD1 (6 bases). The CDR3 totals 16 residues. V lost 3 bases, J lost 3 bases, and 12 bases lay in between. CDR3 nucleotide sequence: TGTGCCAGCAGTTTGGGCCAGGGGAGTGGGGCCAACGTCCTGACTTTC. This encodes CASSLGQGSGANVLTF.

A remark on this clonotype: A much larger clone is a single base away; this may be a read error. This is likely a read error, given that the CDR3 carries no conserved phenylalanine or tryptophan at its end. The rearrangement uses TRBV9 and TRBJ1-1; tentatively, D is TRBD1 (5 bases). Germline V gene data show CDR1 as SGDLS and CDR2 as YYNGEE. V shed 0 bases and J shed 8 bases, with 20 bases lying between them. CDR3 length: 16 amino acids. CDR3 nucleotide sequence: TGTGCCAGCAGCGTAGGGAGGGACCATCCGGGTGTGGAAGCTTTCCTT. It yields the protein CASSVGRDHPGVEAFL.

This clonotype has a count of ten or more. This chain links TRBV28 with TRBJ1-3; 7 bases are a match to TRBD1. V trimming: 5 bases; J trimming: 7 bases; junction bases outside the gene matches: 14. CDR3 length: 16 residues. The germline gives CDR1 MDHEN, CDR2 SYDVKM. The CDR3: CASSPRWTGPGNTIYF. CDR3 bases: TGTGCCAGCAGTCCTAGGTGGACAGGCCCCGGGAACACCATATATTTT.

This clonotype was seen ten or more times. This chain joins TRBV20-1 and TRBJ1-2, with D perhaps TRBD1 (5 bases). Germline V gives CDR1 DFQATT, CDR2 SNEGSKA (reference sequence). The CDR3 contains 13 residues. With 0 bases removed from V and 4 bases from J, the gap between germline ends came to 9 bases. CDR3 nucleotides: TGCAGTGCTAGAGAGGCAGGGTTCTATGGCTACACCTTC. Its protein is CSAREAGFYGYTF.

The chain employs TRBV3-1 and TRBJ2-3; 8 nucleotides align to TRBD2. This CDR3 region has 15 residues. With 3 bases clipped from V and 7 bases from J, the junction kept 9 bases outside the gene matches. The germline V gene encodes CDR1 LGHDT and CDR2 YNNKEL (reference sequence). The CDR3 DNA reads as TGTGCCAGCAGCCATTTCGGGGGGGCGGAATATACGCAGTATTTT. It yields the protein CASSHFGGAEYTQYF.

This clonotype was seen at least ten times. This chain uses TRBV12-3 or TRBV12-4 with TRBJ2-1; tentative D call: TRBD1 (6 bases). V lost 6 bases and J 9 bases, leaving 15 bases between the germline ends. The CDR3 consists of 13 residues. As DNA, the CDR3 is TGTGCCAGCAGGACAGGATCTACAATTGAGCAGTTCTTC. Translated: CASRTGSTIEQFF.

The rearrangement joins TRBV29-1 to TRBJ2-3; the D is unclear. Germline CDR1 is SQVTM and CDR2 is ANQGSEA. With 0 bases removed from V and 0 bases from J, the gap between germline ends came to 13 bases. The CDR3 is 16 residues long. The CDR3 sequence is CSVEDPTSASTDTQYF. CDR3 nucleotide sequence: TGCAGCGTTGAAGATCCAACTTCTGCAAGCACAGATACGCAGTATTTT.

As regards this clonotype: This clone may be a read error of a much larger clone one base away. The chain has TRBV12-3 or TRBV12-4 and TRBJ2-3; D might be TRBD2 (6 bases). CDR3 length equals 15 residues. CDR3: CVSSLGTRSTDTQYF. CDR3 nucleotide sequence: TGTGTCAGCAGCCTCGGGACTCGCAGCACAGATACGCAGTATTTT.

This clonotype occurred a few times. The genes are TRBV9 and TRBJ2-2, with no clear D. CDR3 length: 15 residues. CDR1 and CDR2 from the germline V gene are SGDLS and YYNGEE. V shed 2 bases and J shed 1 base, with 9 bases lying between them. As DNA, the CDR3 is TGTGCCAGCAGCGTCCGGCCGATGAACACCGGGGAGCTGTTTTTT. Its translation: CASSVRPMNTGELFF.

This clonotype was picked up many times. The J gene is TRBJ2-7, the V gene TRBV11-2, with a weak D call TRBD2 (5 bases). Trimming took off 0 bases at V and 3 bases at J, with 15 bases between the two ends. CDR1 SGHAT and CDR2 FQNNGV come from the germline V gene. The CDR3 covers 16 residues. CDR3 bases: TGTGCCAGCAGCTTAGATTGGAGGCAACGGTTCTACGAGCAGTACTTC. Translated, it gives CASSLDWRQRFYEQYF.

The rearrangement uses TRBV5-6 and TRBJ1-2, with TRBD1 as a possible D gene (5 bases). The germline V gene encodes CDR1 SGHDT and CDR2 YYEEEE. V was pared by 0 bases and J by 6 bases, with 15 bases between. The CDR3 runs to 15 residues. CDR3 bases: TGTGCCAGCAGCTTGGGAGTCGGTTTAGGGGATGGCTACACCTTC. It specifies CASSLGVGLGDGYTF.

The genes are TRBV2 and TRBJ1-1; TRBD1 matches at 7 bases. This CDR3 is 11 amino acids long. Looked up from germline, CDR1 is SNHLY and CDR2 is FYNNEI. The trim removed 8 bases at V and 5 bases at J, leaving 2 bases unmatched. CDR3: CASVGQTEAFF. CDR3 nucleotides: TGTGCCAGCGTGGGACAGACTGAAGCTTTCTTT. The full variable domain, in which reference TRBV2 and TRBJ1-1 provide the parts outside the CDR3, is EPEVTQTPSHQVTQMGQEVILRCVPISNHLYFYWYRQILGQKVEFLVSFYNNEISEKSEIFDDQFSVERPDGSNFTLKIRSTKLEDSAMYFCASVGQTEAFFGQGTRLTVV.

In this sample, this clonotype turned up many times. The rearrangement uses TRBV7-2 and TRBJ2-7; tentatively, D is TRBD1 (5 bases). The CDR3 is 13 residues long. With 5 bases removed from V and 6 bases from J, the gap between germline ends came to 14 bases. Germline V gene sequence: CDR1 SGHTA, CDR2 FQGNSA. The CDR3 region has the DNA TGTGCCAGCAGCGCCAGTCTTAGGGGCGAGCAGTACTTC. Translating it yields CASSASLRGEQYF.

The sample holds many counts of this clonotype. V is TRBV3-1 and J is TRBJ1-2, with TRBD1 matching 8 bases. Germline CDR1 and CDR2: LGHDT and YNNKEL (reference sequence). Trimming took 3 bases from V and 5 from J; bases not matched to a gene: 2. The length of the CDR3 is 13 residues. The CDR3 here is CASSQDREYGYTF. For the CDR3, the DNA is TGTGCCAGCAGCCAGGACAGGGAGTATGGCTACACCTTC.

This clonotype appeared many times. J is TRBJ1-1 and V is TRBV28; D is uncertain. The CDR3 covers 14 residues. Between the trimmed V and J ends, which lost 5 bases and 0 bases, there was a span of 10 bases. CDR1 MDHEN and CDR2 SYDVKM come from the germline V gene. CDR3 coding DNA: TGTGCCAGCAGTGGTGACATCCTGAACACTGAAGCTTTCTTT. It specifies CASSGDILNTEAFF.

This chain connects TRBV6-1 to TRBJ2-7, with 8 bases aligning to TRBD1. With 3 bases clipped from V and 5 bases from J, the junction kept 9 bases outside the gene matches. The germline gives CDR1 MNHNS, CDR2 SASEGT. This CDR3 contains 15 residues. The CDR3 sequence: CASSDRDRGSDEQYF. In nucleotides, the CDR3 is TGTGCCAGCAGTGACCGCGACAGGGGATCAGACGAGCAGTACTTC.

This sequence joins TRBV5-1 and TRBJ2-1; D tentatively reads TRBD1 or TRBD2 (6 bases each). V lost 1 base, J lost 5 bases, and 22 bases lay in between. There are 18 residues in the CDR3. Germline V gene lookup returns CDR1 SGHRS and CDR2 YFSETQ. CDR3 DNA sequence: TGCGCCAGCAGCTTGACGGCCACAGGGCCGGGACTGGACAATGAGCAGTTCTTC. It yields the protein CASSLTATGPGLDNEQFF.

The sample holds many counts of this clonotype. The CDR3 region is CASSLMQGGEQYF. As DNA, the CDR3 is TGTGCCAGCAGTTTAATGCAGGGCGGCGAGCAGTACTTC. The rearrangement links TRBV27 to TRBJ2-7; D might be TRBD1 (5 bases). Trimming removed 2 bases from V and 6 bases from J, with 11 bases in between. CDR3 length: 13 residues. Germline V lookup: CDR1 MNHEY, CDR2 SMNVEV (reference sequence).